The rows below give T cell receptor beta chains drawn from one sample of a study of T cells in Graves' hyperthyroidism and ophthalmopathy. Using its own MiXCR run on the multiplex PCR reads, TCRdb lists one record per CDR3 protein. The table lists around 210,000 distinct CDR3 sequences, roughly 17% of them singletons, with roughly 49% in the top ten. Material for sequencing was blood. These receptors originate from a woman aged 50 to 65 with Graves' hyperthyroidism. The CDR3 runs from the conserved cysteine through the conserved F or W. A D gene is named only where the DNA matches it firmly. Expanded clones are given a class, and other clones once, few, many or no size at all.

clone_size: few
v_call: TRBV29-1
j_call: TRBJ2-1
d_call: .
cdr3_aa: CSVPLGSSSYNEQFF
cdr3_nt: TGCAGCGTTCCCCTCGGTAGCAGCTCCTACAATGAGCAGTTCTTC

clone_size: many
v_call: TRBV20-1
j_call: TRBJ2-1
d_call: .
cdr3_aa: CSARSKASYNEQFF
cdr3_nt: TGCAGTGCTAGATCCAAAGCGTCCTACAATGAGCAGTTCTTC

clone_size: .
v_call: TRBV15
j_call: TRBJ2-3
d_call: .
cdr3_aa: CATSRLREPTSDTQYF
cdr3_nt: TGTGCCACCAGCAGGTTACGGGAACCAACTTCAGATACGCAGTATTTT

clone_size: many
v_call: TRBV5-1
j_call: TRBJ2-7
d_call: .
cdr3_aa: CASSLEQGNEQYF
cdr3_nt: TGCGCCAGCAGCTTGGAACAGGGTAACGAGCAGTACTTC

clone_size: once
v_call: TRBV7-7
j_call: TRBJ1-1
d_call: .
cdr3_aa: CASSPNIGTEAFF
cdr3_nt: TGTGCTAGCAGCCCCAATATCGGTACTGAAGCTTTCTTT

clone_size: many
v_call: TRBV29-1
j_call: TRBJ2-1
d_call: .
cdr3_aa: CSVDCSQREVGDEQFF
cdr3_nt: TGCAGCGTTGATTGTTCCCAGAGGGAGGTGGGCGATGAGCAGTTCTTC

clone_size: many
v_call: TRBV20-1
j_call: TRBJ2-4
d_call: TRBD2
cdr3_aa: CSARATSGRAGENIQYF
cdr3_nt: TGCAGTGCTAGGGCGACTAGCGGGAGGGCCGGGGAAAACATTCAGTACTTC

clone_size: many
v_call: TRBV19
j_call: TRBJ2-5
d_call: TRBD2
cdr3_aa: CASSTMTSGRETQYF
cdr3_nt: TGTGCCAGTAGTACCATGACTAGCGGGAGAGAGACCCAGTACTTC

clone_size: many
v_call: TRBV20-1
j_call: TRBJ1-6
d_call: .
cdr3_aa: CSARDVGRANSPLHF
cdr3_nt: TGCAGTGCTAGAGATGTGGGCAGGGCTAATTCACCCCTCCACTTT

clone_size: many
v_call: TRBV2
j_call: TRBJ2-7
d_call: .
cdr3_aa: CASRAGTIDEQYF
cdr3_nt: TGTGCCAGCAGGGCCGGGACAATCGACGAGCAGTACTTC

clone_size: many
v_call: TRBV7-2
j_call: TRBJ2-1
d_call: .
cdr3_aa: CASSLAATSYNEQFF
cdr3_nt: TGTGCCAGCAGCTTAGCCGCGACTTCCTACAATGAGCAGTTCTTC

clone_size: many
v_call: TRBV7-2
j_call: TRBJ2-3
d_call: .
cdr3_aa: CASSLIRDTQYF
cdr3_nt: TGTGCCAGCAGCTTGATCAGAGATACGCAGTATTTT

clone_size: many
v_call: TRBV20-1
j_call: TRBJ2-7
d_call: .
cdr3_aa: CSAPPPRGSSYEQYF
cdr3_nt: TGCAGTGCTCCTCCCCCGCGCGGAAGCTCCTACGAGCAGTACTTC

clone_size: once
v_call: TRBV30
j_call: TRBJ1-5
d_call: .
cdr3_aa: CAWSVPNQPQHF
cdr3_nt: TGTGCCTGGAGTGTACCGAATCAGCCCCAGCATTTT

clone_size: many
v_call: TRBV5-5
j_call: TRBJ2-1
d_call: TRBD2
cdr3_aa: CASSLAGGSSYNEQFF
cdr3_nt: TGTGCCAGCAGCCTAGCGGGTGGGAGCTCCTACAATGAGCAGTTCTTC

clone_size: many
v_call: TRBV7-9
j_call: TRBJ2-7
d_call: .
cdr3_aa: CASSRASEDSYEQYF
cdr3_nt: TGTGCCAGCAGCAGAGCTAGCGAGGACTCCTACGAGCAGTACTTC

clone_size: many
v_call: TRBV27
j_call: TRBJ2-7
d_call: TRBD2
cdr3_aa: CASSPRGLAGGHEQYF
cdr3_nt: TGTGCCAGCAGTCCCAGAGGACTAGCGGGAGGGCACGAGCAGTACTTC

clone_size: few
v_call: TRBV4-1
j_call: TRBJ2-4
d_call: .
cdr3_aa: CASSDRIAKNIQYF
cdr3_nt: TGCGCCAGCAGCGACAGGATAGCCAAAAACATTCAGTACTTC

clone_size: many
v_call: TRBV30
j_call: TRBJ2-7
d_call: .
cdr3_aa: CAWSVRLEPYEQYF
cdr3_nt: TGTGCCTGGAGTGTACGACTAGAGCCCTACGAGCAGTACTTC

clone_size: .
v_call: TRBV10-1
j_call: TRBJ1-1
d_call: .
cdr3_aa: CASSAGPGSTEAFF
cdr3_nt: TGCGCCAGCAGTGCCGGCCCTGGGAGCACTGAAGCTTTCTTT

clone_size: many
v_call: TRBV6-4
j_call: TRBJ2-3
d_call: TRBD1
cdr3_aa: CASSAGQGEADTQYF
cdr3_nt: TGTGCCAGCAGCGCGGGACAGGGGGAGGCAGATACGCAGTATTTT

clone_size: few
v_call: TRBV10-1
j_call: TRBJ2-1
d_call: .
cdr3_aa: CASSELGKEEQFF
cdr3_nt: TGCGCCAGCAGTGAGTTAGGGAAAGAGGAGCAGTTCTTC

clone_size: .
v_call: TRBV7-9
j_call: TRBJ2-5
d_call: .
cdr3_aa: CASRRKETQYF
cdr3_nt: TGTGCCAGCAGACGGAAAGAGACCCAGTACTTC

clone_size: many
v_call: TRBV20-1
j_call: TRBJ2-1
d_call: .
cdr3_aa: CSAKALFRTENYNEQFF
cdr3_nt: TGCAGTGCTAAGGCCCTCTTCCGGACAGAAAATTACAATGAGCAGTTCTTC

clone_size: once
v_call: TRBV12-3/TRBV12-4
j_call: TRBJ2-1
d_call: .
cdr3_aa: CASSFWGNHNEQLF
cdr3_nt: TGTGCCAGCAGTTTCTGGGGGAATCACAATGAGCAGCTCTTC

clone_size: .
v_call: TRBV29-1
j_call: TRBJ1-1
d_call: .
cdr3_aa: CSSGRQNTEAFF
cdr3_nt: TGCAGTTCCGGACGGCAGAACACTGAAGCTTTCTTT

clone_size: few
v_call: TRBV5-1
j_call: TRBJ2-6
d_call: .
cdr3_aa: CASSLAGAGANVLTF
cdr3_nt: TGCGCCAGCAGCTTGGCGGGGGCCGGGGCCAACGTCCTGACTTTC

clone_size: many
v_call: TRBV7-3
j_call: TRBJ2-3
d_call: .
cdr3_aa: CASSLTLGRVTDTQYF
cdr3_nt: TGTGCCAGCAGCTTAACTCTTGGCAGGGTGACAGATACGCAGTATTTT

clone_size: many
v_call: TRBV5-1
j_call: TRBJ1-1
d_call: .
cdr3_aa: CASSWPGDTEAFF
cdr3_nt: TGCGCCAGCAGCTGGCCCGGGGACACTGAAGCTTTCTTT

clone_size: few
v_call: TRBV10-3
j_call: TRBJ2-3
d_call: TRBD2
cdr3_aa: CAITGLAGSTDTQYF
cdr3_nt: TGTGCCATCACTGGACTAGCGGGAAGTACAGATACGCAGTATTTT

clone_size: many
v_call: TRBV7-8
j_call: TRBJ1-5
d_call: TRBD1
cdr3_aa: CASSLNRGRGQPQHF
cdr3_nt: TGTGCCAGCAGCTTAAACAGGGGGCGAGGACAGCCCCAGCATTTT

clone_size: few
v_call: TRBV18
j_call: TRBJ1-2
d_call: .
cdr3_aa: CASSPYELNQGSYTF
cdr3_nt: TGTGCCAGCTCACCATACGAGTTAAACCAAGGAAGCTACACCTTC

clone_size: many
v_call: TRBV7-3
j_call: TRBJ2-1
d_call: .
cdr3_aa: CASSPGRVSNEQFF
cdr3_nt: TGTGCCAGCAGCCCAGGACGGGTGTCCAATGAGCAGTTCTTC

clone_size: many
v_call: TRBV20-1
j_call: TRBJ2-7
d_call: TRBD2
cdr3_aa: CSARGPDREVSYEQYF
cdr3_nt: TGCAGTGCTAGAGGTCCCGACCGGGAGGTCTCCTACGAGCAGTACTTC

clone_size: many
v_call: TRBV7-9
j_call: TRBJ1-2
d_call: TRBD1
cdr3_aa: CASSLASTGVGYTF
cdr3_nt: TGTGCCAGCAGCTTAGCCTCGACAGGGGTGGGCTACACCTTC

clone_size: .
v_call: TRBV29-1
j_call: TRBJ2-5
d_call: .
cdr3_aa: CSVAGRMKETQYF
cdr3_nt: TGCAGCGTTGCGGGACGGATGAAAGAGACCCAGTACTTC

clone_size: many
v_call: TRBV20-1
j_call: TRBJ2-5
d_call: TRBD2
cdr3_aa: CSASWASGAQETQYF
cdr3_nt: TGCAGTGCTAGTTGGGCTAGCGGGGCTCAAGAGACCCAGTACTTC

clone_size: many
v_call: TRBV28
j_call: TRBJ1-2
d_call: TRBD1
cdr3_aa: CASGTDIGYTF
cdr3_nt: TGTGCCAGCGGGACAGATATTGGCTACACCTTC

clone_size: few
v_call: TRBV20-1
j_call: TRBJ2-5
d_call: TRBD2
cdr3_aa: CSAMGLEETQYF
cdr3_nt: TGCAGTGCTATGGGACTAGAGGAGACCCAGTACTTC

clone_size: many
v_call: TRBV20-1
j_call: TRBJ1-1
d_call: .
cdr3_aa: CSAPAGGMNTEAFF
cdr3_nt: TGCAGTGCTCCGGCGGGGGGGATGAACACTGAAGCTTTCTTT

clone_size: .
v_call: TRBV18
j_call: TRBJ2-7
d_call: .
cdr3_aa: CASSPPGTSYEQYF
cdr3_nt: TGTGCCAGCTCACCTCCGGGAACTTCTTACGAGCAGTACTTC

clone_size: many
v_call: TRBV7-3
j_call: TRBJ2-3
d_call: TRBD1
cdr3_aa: CASSLSVRTGSTDTQYF
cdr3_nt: TGTGCCAGCAGCTTATCTGTGAGGACAGGCTCCACAGATACGCAGTATTTT

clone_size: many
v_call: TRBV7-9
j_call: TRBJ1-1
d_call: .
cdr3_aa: CASSLVGSEAFF
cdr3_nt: TGTGCCAGCAGCTTAGTCGGTAGCGAAGCTTTCTTT

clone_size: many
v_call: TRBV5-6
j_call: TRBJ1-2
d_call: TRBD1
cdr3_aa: CASSRAGGRSDYGYTF
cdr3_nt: TGTGCCAGCAGCCGTGCAGGGGGCAGATCCGACTATGGCTACACCTTC

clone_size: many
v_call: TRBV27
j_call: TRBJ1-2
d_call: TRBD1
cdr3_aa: CASSLSRTGLNYGYTF
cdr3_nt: TGTGCCAGCAGTTTAAGCCGGACAGGTCTGAACTATGGCTACACCTTC

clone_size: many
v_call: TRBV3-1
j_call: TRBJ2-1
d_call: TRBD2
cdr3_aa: CASSPSSGRVAGEQFF
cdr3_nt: TGTGCCAGCAGCCCTTCTAGCGGGAGGGTGGCGGGTGAGCAGTTCTTC